This T cell receptor beta chain was sequenced for a study of technical replicates of blood from a handful of donors. The length of the CDR3 is 13 residues. V shed 0 bases and J shed 8 bases, with 11 bases lying between them. Germline-derived CDR1 and CDR2 are SGDLS and YYNGEE. Using immunoSEQ multiplex PCR, the repertoire was profiled, and TCRdb retains in-frame clones only, with some absent. The data hold about 75,000 clones, with approximately 97% observed a single time. The specimen sequenced was T cells isolated from PBMCs. The chain carries TRBV9 and TRBJ1-2; no firm D call. This clonotype was obtained from a human donor in good health. CDR3 loop: CASSVASARGYTF. CDR3 in DNA: TGTGCCAGCAGCGTAGCTTCGGCGAGGGGCTACACCTTC.